Each of the 5 T cell receptor beta chains below was sequenced from the same sample in a study of CD4+ T cells in melanoma. Profiled with immunoSEQ multiplex PCR; TCRdb holds only in-frame clones, not every one. This table has over 15,000 clones, approximately 84% appearing once. Specimen: cells from a culture (not recorded whether cultured in vitro). The receptors were gathered from a human donor with melanoma.

This rearrangement joins TRBV10-3 to TRBJ2-7; 16 nucleotides match TRBD2. Losses at the gene ends were 4 bases for V and 2 bases for J; bases not matched to a gene: 2. In germline, CDR1 is ENHRY, CDR2 SYGVKD. This CDR3 comprises 16 residues. As DNA, the CDR3 is TGTGCCATCAGTGCCGGGACTAGCGGGGGGGCCTACGAGCAGTACTTC. Translation gives CAISAGTSGGAYEQYF.

The V call is TRBV19, the J call TRBJ2-2; unclear D gene. This CDR3 comprises 14 residues. Germline V gives CDR1 LNHDA, CDR2 SQIVND (reference sequence). V was pared by 6 bases and J by 7 bases, with 15 bases between. The CDR3 nucleotides read TGTGCCAGTAGATGGGTAGGTGCGAGCGGGGAGCTGTTTTTT. Amino acids: CASRWVGASGELFF.

V is TRBV28 and J is TRBJ2-7; D may be TRBD2 (5 bases). This CDR3 is 14 amino acids long. The V and J ends lost 6 bases and 5 bases respectively, with 17 bases between them. Germline CDR1 reads MDHEN; CDR2 reads SYDVKM. The CDR3 bases are TGTGCCAGCAGGCCCCGGGAACCCGGCGACGAGCAGTACTTC. Residues: CASRPREPGDEQYF.

The chain recombines TRBV5-1 with TRBJ2-3, with D uncertain. Trimming removed 1 base at V and 0 bases at J, with 9 bases between. Germline-derived CDR1 and CDR2 are SGHRS and YFSETQ. This CDR3 region has 15 residues. CDR3 in amino acids: CASSLPRASTDTQYF. The CDR3 DNA reads as TGCGCCAGCAGCTTGCCTCGTGCTAGCACAGATACGCAGTATTTT. The variable domain in full, completed from reference TRBV5-1 and TRBJ2-3, reads KAGVTQTPRYLIKTRGQQVTLSCSPISGHRSVSWYQQTPGQGLQFLFEYFSETQRNKGNFPGRFSGRQFSNSRSEMNVSTLELGDSALYLCASSLPRASTDTQYFGPGTRLTVL.

The rearrangement links TRBV21-1 to TRBJ2-3; the DNA was not compared with TRBD1, the D call given in the table. TRBV21-1 is reported as a pseudogene. The CDR3 is 18 amino acids. CDR3 amino acids: CASSLYPRQGFFTDTQYF. CDR3 coding DNA: TGTGCCAGCAGCCTTTACCCTCGGCAGGGGTTCTTCACAGATACGCAGTATTTT.